This T cell receptor (beta chain) stems from a study of radiotherapy plus CTLA-4 blockade in lung cancer (dated 2018 in TCRdb). About the investigation overall: Among the enrolled patients, approximately 18% had an objective response, and roughly 30% reached disease control. What the research found in general, with its limitations: Increased serum interferon-beta after radiation, together with early dynamic changes in blood T cell clones, were reported to be the strongest predictors of response. After treatment with radiotherapy and ipilimumab, TCR clones that originated in tumors expanded in peripheral blood.

The receptor library was made with the immunoSEQ multiplex PCR assay. This immuneACCESS table, as held by TCRdb, lists in-frame sequences with V and J called but not all clones. Of the missing ones, under half trace to an unresolved V gene in checked studies; the others have no known cause. This sample has tens of thousands of clones in its table, and 77% of those were observed once. The ten biggest clones cover 2% to 3% of the sample. As for this clone: Its antigen is still unknown. No quality values exist for individual bases; no much larger clone is one base distant.

Counted from cysteine to phenylalanine, this CDR3 has 14 amino acids. The DNA shown is the 42-base CDR3, in frame from base 1. Trimming takes 4 bases off V and 10 bases off J; junction bases not matched to a gene: 6. For CDR1 and CDR2, the germline V gene lists MGHRA and YSYEKL. The study evaluated CTLA-4 blockade (ipilimumab) given together with focal radiation therapy in patients who had chemo-refractory metastatic non-small-cell lung cancer. This TCR was recovered from a human donor with non-small cell lung cancer whose response to radiotherapy plus ipilimumab could not be evaluated. This material consisted of peripheral blood, taken from a patient treated with radiotherapy plus ipilimumab. The receptor chain draws on TRBV4-1 and TRBJ1-6; the central 8 bases match TRBD1. The sequence in DNA is TGCGCCAGCAGCCTGGACAGGGTTGTGTCACCCCTCCACTTT. Protein translation: CASSLDRVVSPLHF.